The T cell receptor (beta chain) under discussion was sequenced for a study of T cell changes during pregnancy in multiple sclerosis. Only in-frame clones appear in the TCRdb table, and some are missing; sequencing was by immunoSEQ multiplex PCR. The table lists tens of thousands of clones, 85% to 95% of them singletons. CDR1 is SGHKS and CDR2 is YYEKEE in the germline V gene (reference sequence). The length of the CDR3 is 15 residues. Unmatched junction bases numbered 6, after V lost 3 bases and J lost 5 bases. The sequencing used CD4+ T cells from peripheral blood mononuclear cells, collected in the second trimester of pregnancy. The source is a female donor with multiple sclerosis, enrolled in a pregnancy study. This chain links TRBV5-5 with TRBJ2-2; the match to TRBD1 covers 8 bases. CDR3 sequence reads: CASSSQGARTGELFF. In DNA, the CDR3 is TGTGCCAGCAGCTCTCAGGGGGCGCGGACCGGGGAGCTGTTTTTT. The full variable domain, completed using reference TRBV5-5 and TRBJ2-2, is DAGVTQSPTHLIKTRGQQVTLRCSPISGHKSVSWYQQVLGQGPQFIFQYYEKEERGRGNFPDRFSARQFPNYSSELNVNALLLGDSALYLCASSSQGARTGELFFGEGSRLTVL.